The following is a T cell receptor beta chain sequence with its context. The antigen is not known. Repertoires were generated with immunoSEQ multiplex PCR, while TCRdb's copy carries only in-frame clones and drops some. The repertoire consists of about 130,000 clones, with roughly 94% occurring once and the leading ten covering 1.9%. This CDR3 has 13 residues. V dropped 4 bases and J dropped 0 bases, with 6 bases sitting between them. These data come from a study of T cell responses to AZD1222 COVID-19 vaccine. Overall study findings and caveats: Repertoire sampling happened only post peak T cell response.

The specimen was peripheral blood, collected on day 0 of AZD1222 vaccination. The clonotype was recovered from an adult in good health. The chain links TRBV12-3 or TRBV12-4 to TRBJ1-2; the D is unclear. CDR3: CASSSSSNYGYTF. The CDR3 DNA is TGTGCCAGCAGTTCGAGCTCTAACTATGGCTACACCTTC.